These 25 T cell receptor beta chains originate from one sample sequenced in a study of identifying expanded T cells in peripheral blood. The protocol was immunoSEQ multiplex PCR, while the TCRdb copy is restricted to in-frame clones and leaves out a portion. Altogether 85,000 to 90,000 clones are present, 70% to 90% being singletons, with the ten largest covering 5.6%. Sequenced material: blood. The receptors shown here come from a person between 18 and 75 years old in good health.

This clone has only one observation. V usage is TRBV9 and J usage is TRBJ1-6; TRBD1 aligns across 10 bases. This CDR3 is 19 amino acids long. Germline lookup yields CDR1 SGDLS and CDR2 YYNGEE. Losses at the gene ends were 2 bases for V and 2 bases for J; bases not matched to a gene: 10. The CDR3 sequence is CASSVGPGTGVTYNSPLHF. CDR3 bases: TGTGCCAGCAGCGTGGGGCCCGGGACAGGGGTCACCTATAATTCACCCCTCCACTTT. The whole variable domain, filled in from reference TRBV9 and TRBJ1-6, reads DSGVTQTPKHLITATGQRVTLRCSPRSGDLSVYWYQQSLDQGLQFLIQYYNGEERAKGNILERFSAQQFPDLHSELNLSSLELGDSALYFCASSVGPGTGVTYNSPLHFGNGTRLTVT.

This chain uses TRBV4-3 with TRBJ2-5; D assignment may be TRBD1 or TRBD2 (6 bases each). Germline CDR1 LGHNA, CDR2 YSLEER. V lost 2 bases and J lost 5, with 15 bases in between. The CDR3 runs to 15 residues. Here the CDR3 reads CASSQSRGRLETQYF. Here the CDR3 DNA reads TGCGCCAGCAGCCAATCCCGGGGGCGATTGGAGACCCAGTACTTC.

The gene calls are TRBV30 and TRBJ2-7; tentatively, D is TRBD1 or TRBD2 (5 bases each). V gave up 1 base and J gave up 2 bases, with 21 bases separating them. CDR1 and CDR2 from the germline V gene are GTSNPN and SVGIG (reference sequence). CDR3 size: 17 residues. The CDR3 loop reads CAWSGRRVGAAPYEQYF. CDR3 nucleotide sequence: TGTGCCTGGAGTGGTCGCCGGGTCGGGGCCGCTCCCTACGAGCAGTACTTC.

V and J are TRBV7-9 and TRBJ1-2; TRBD1 agrees at 7 bases. The CDR3 contains 15 residues. Germline V gene data show CDR1 as SEHNR and CDR2 as FQNEAQ (reference sequence). The V gene end was trimmed by 7 bases and the J gene end by 3 bases; junction bases not matched to a gene: 11. The CDR3 DNA reads as TGTGCCAGCACCCGGATGAGGGGGCAGGACTATGGCTACACCTTC. Translation: CASTRMRGQDYGYTF. Looking up the rest from reference TRBV7-9 and TRBJ1-2 gives the full variable domain: DTGVSQNPRHKITKRGQNVTFRCDPISEHNRLYWYRQTLGQGPEFLTYFQNEAQLEKSRLLSDRFSAERPKGSFSTLEIQRTEQGDSAMYLCASTRMRGQDYGYTFGSGTRLTVV.

The gene calls are TRBV7-2 and TRBJ2-7; D may be TRBD2 (5 bases). The germline V gene encodes CDR1 SGHTA and CDR2 FQGNSA. This CDR3 has 11 amino acids. Between the trimmed V and J ends, which lost 3 bases and 7 bases, there was a span of 7 bases. The CDR3 nucleotides read TGTGCCAGCAGCTTCGGAGGTGAGCAGTACTTC. This translates into CASSFGGEQYF.

The V gene is TRBV4-2, the J gene TRBJ2-7; 8 bases map to TRBD2. The CDR3 is made up of 15 amino acids. After removal of 6 bases from V and 1 base from J, the junction contained 8 bases not matched to a gene. Per the germline V gene, CDR1 is LGHNA and CDR2 is YNFKEQ. CDR3 protein: CASSSAGGRSYEQYF. Here the CDR3 DNA reads TGTGCCAGCAGTTCCGCGGGGGGCCGTTCCTACGAGCAGTACTTC.

The chain has TRBV18 and TRBJ1-6; D call uncertain. Trimming cost V 4 bases and J 4 bases, with 17 bases left between them. Germline V CDR1 and CDR2: KGHSH, LQKENI. The CDR3 is made up of 17 amino acids. The CDR3 DNA reads TGTGCCAGCTCACTGGACCTGGCCGGGGTTTATAATTCACCCCTCCACTTT. The encoded protein is CASSLDLAGVYNSPLHF. Supplemented by reference TRBV18 and TRBJ1-6, the full variable domain reads NAGVMQNPRHLVRRRGQEARLRCSPMKGHSHVYWYRQLPEEGLKFMVYLQKENIIDESGMPKERFSAEFPKEGPSILRIQQVVRGDSAAYFCASSLDLAGVYNSPLHFGNGTRLTVT.

The chain employs TRBV15 and TRBJ1-4, with 9 bases lining up with TRBD1. This CDR3 has 13 residues. Germline V gene data show CDR1 as LNHNV and CDR2 as YYDKDF (reference sequence). The V gene end was trimmed by 6 bases and the J gene end by 7 bases; junction bases not matched to a gene: 3. The DNA for the CDR3 is TGTGCCACCAGTAGACAGGGGGGTGAAAAACTGTTTTTT. Encoded protein: CATSRQGGEKLFF.

The chain combines TRBV19 with TRBJ1-5; D perhaps matches TRBD1 (5 bases). CDR3 length equals 13 residues. The germline V gene has CDR1 LNHDA and CDR2 SQIVND (reference sequence). V gave up 10 bases and J gave up 4 bases, with 14 bases separating them. The chain's CDR3 is CATGQGINQPQHF. The CDR3 DNA reads as TGTGCCACCGGACAAGGAATAAATCAGCCCCAGCATTTT. Looking up the rest from reference TRBV19 and TRBJ1-5 gives the full variable domain: DGGITQSPKYLFRKEGQNVTLSCEQNLNHDAMYWYRQDPGQGLRLIYYSQIVNDFQKGDIAEGYSVSREKKESFPLTVTSAQKNPTAFYLCATGQGINQPQHFGDGTRLSIL.

V usage is TRBV11-2 and J usage is TRBJ2-7; 10 nucleotides align to TRBD2. V dropped 5 bases and J dropped 4; count of bases not matched to a gene: 5. This CDR3 is 14 amino acids long. Germline CDR1 SGHAT, CDR2 FQNNGV. This CDR3 is CASSPLAGLYEQYF. In DNA, the CDR3 is TGTGCCAGCAGCCCACTAGCGGGGTTATACGAGCAGTACTTC. The full variable domain, completed using reference TRBV11-2 and TRBJ2-7, is EAGVAQSPRYKIIEKRQSVAFWCNPISGHATLYWYQQILGQGPKLLIQFQNNGVVDDSQLPKDRFSAERLKGVDSTLKIQPAKLEDSAVYLCASSPLAGLYEQYFGPGTRLTVT.

The gene calls are TRBV9 and TRBJ1-6; the D is unclear. Trimming removed 0 bases at V and 0 bases at J, with 4 bases between. The CDR3 has 15 amino acids. In germline, CDR1 is SGDLS, CDR2 YYNGEE. The CDR3 region has the DNA TGTGCCAGCAGCGTAGGAAGCTCCTATAATTCACCCCTCCACTTT. Encoded protein: CASSVGSSYNSPLHF.

The chain combines TRBV30 with TRBJ2-1; TRBD1 agrees at 8 bases. The CDR3 runs 13 residues. Germline V gene data show CDR1 as GTSNPN and CDR2 as SVGIG (reference sequence). The CDR3 sequence: CALTGGSYNEQFF. The CDR3 DNA is TGTGCTTTAACAGGGGGCTCCTACAATGAGCAGTTCTTC.

V usage is TRBV19 and J usage is TRBJ2-5; possible D gene TRBD1, 6 bases. V shed 5 bases and J shed 0 bases, with 13 bases lying between them. The germline V gene has CDR1 LNHDA and CDR2 SQIVND (reference sequence). This CDR3 region has 15 residues. The chain's CDR3 is CASSQPRGYQETQYF. The CDR3 DNA reads as TGTGCCAGTAGTCAACCGAGGGGGTACCAAGAGACCCAGTACTTC.

The chain has TRBV5-1 and TRBJ1-4, with a tentative D call TRBD1 (5 bases). The V end was cut by 5 bases, the J end by 0 bases, with 14 bases between. Per germline, CDR1 SGHRS and CDR2 YFSETQ. The CDR3 length is 16 residues. Here the CDR3 reads CASRSWGASTNEKLFF. CDR3 nucleotide sequence: TGCGCCAGCAGATCCTGGGGCGCGTCAACTAATGAAAAACTGTTTTTT.

The chain is built from TRBV2 and TRBJ1-2, with 7 nucleotides matching TRBD1. Looked up from germline, CDR1 is SNHLY and CDR2 is FYNNEI. Unmatched junction bases numbered 10, after V lost 6 bases and J lost 3 bases. This CDR3 is 15 amino acids long. CDR3 protein: CASSVDRQGYYGYTF. For the CDR3, the DNA is TGTGCCAGCAGCGTAGACCGACAGGGTTACTATGGCTACACCTTC.

This clone has only one observation. The DNA of the CDR3 is TGTGCCAGCAGCTTAGGGCCCCGGGGGGCCGGAAACACCATATATTTT. This translates into CASSLGPRGAGNTIYF. The chain links TRBV7-8 to TRBJ1-3, with D perhaps TRBD1 (6 bases). V lost 1 base and J 4 bases, leaving 14 bases between the germline ends. This CDR3 has 16 amino acids. Germline CDR1 SGHVS, CDR2 FQNEAQ.

The chain employs TRBV2 and TRBJ1-1; D is perhaps TRBD1 (6 bases). CDR1 and CDR2 from the germline V gene are SNHLY and FYNNEI. The V end lost 5 bases, the J end lost 6 bases, and 10 bases lay between the germline ends. The CDR3 runs 12 residues. This CDR3 is CASSRTDPEAFF. CDR3 DNA: TGTGCCAGCAGTAGGACAGACCCTGAAGCTTTCTTT.

The J gene is TRBJ1-2, the V gene TRBV4-3; D is undetermined. V lost 0 bases and J 3 bases, leaving 11 bases between the germline ends. The CDR3 loop spans 15 amino acids. Germline CDR1 is LGHNA and CDR2 is YSLEER. CDR3 coding DNA: TGCGCCAGCAGCCAAGACCCCGGGAGGGACTATGGCTACACCTTC. Translation gives CASSQDPGRDYGYTF.

This chain links TRBV11-2 with TRBJ2-7; D assignment may be TRBD1 or TRBD2 (5 bases each). The CDR3 contains 14 residues. With 3 bases removed from V and 2 bases from J, the gap between germline ends came to 11 bases. From germline, CDR1 is SGHAT and CDR2 FQNNGV. The CDR3 reads CASSLGRGTYEQYF. The CDR3 DNA reads TGTGCCAGCAGCTTGGGACGAGGGACCTACGAGCAGTACTTC.

This sequence joins TRBV9 and TRBJ1-2; 10 bases agree with TRBD1. The CDR3 covers 16 residues. V lost 0 bases to trimming and J lost 8 bases; unmatched junction nucleotides: 10. Germline V gives CDR1 SGDLS, CDR2 YYNGEE. The CDR3 reads CASSVGIAGQGLGYTF. Here the CDR3 DNA reads TGTGCCAGCAGCGTAGGTATCGCGGGACAGGGGCTCGGCTACACCTTC.

The rearrangement joins TRBV10-3 to TRBJ1-2, with 9 bases that match TRBD1. The CDR3 extends over 14 amino acids. Germline V CDR1 and CDR2: ENHRY, SYGVKD. V shed 6 bases and J 8 bases; nucleotides not matched to a gene: 10. CDR3 bases: TGTGCCATCAGGGTGACAGGGGGGATAGGCGGCTACACCTTC. It translates to CAIRVTGGIGGYTF.

This chain uses TRBV6-5 with TRBJ1-5; the D gene is possibly TRBD1 (6 bases). The CDR3 loop spans 13 amino acids. From germline, CDR1 is MNHEY and CDR2 SVGAGI. With 6 bases removed from V and 4 bases from J, the gap between germline ends came to 10 bases. For the CDR3, the DNA is TGTGCCAGCAGGCAACAGGGTAATCAGCCCCAGCATTTT. Amino acid sequence: CASRQQGNQPQHF.

This clone was seen a single time. This rearrangement joins TRBV7-2 to TRBJ1-3, with D hard to call. CDR1 SGHTA and CDR2 FQGNSA come from the germline V gene. This CDR3 has 15 amino acids. Trimming took off 2 bases at V and 0 bases at J, with 8 bases between the two ends. CDR3 nucleotide sequence: TGTGCCAGCAGCTTAAGAACCCACTCTGGAAACACCATATATTTT. This encodes CASSLRTHSGNTIYF.

The V and J genes are TRBV9 and TRBJ1-2; D may be TRBD1 (6 bases). V lost 4 bases to trimming and J lost 6 bases, with 13 bases between them. CDR1 and CDR2 from the germline V gene are SGDLS and YYNGEE. This CDR3 contains 13 residues. Here the CDR3 DNA reads TGTGCCAGCAGCTCACAGGGTTTAGATGGCTACACCTTC. It is translated as CASSSQGLDGYTF.

The chain uses TRBV29-1 and TRBJ1-1; D remains unclear. The CDR3 loop spans 14 amino acids. Germline assignment: CDR1 SQVTM and CDR2 ANQGSEA. Trimming left V 4 bases short and J 1 base short, with 13 bases between. For the CDR3, the DNA is TGCAGCGTTGGGGTGGCGGCAGCGAACACTGAAGCTTTCTTT. Its translation: CSVGVAAANTEAFF.